Below are 13 T cell receptor beta chains sequenced from a single sample in a study of identical twins. TCRdb ran MiXCR on the 5' RACE reads and lists one entry per CDR3 protein. The sample shows around 530,000 distinct CDR3 sequences, about 16% of them seen only once. This sample also appeared in a second study, on yellow fever vaccine responses in identical twins.

The source material was CD4+ T cells sorted from blood. The receptor set was obtained from a young woman in good health.

The chain uses TRBV21-1 and TRBJ2-3. TRBV21-1 is annotated as a pseudogene. The length of the CDR3 is 14 residues. CDR3 residues: CASSKTLSSYTQYF. CDR3 nucleotides: TGTGCCAGCAGCAAAACTCTATCCTCGTATACGCAGTATTTT.

This clonotype was seen only a few times. V gene TRBV7-9 combines with J gene TRBJ1-2, with 9 nucleotides matching TRBD1. With 5 bases clipped from V and 5 bases from J, the junction kept 9 bases outside the gene matches. The length of the CDR3 is 15 residues. Germline lookup yields CDR1 SEHNR and CDR2 FQNEAQ (reference sequence). CDR3: CASSMTGGEVYGYTF. Written as DNA, the CDR3 is TGTGCCAGCAGCATGACAGGGGGAGAGGTGTATGGCTACACCTTC. Full variable domain (rest looked up from reference TRBV7-9 and TRBJ1-2): DTGVSQNPRHKITKRGQNVTFRCDPISEHNRLYWYRQTLGQGPEFLTYFQNEAQLEKSRLLSDRFSAERPKGSFSTLEIQRTEQGDSAMYLCASSMTGGEVYGYTFGSGTRLTVV.

The gene calls are TRBV20-1 and TRBJ2-1, with D perhaps TRBD2 (5 bases). V was clipped by 3 bases and J by 1 base, with 25 bases between them. CDR1 is DFQATT and CDR2 is SNEGSKA in the germline V gene (reference sequence). This CDR3 is built from 19 residues. The CDR3 is CSARGPIRGTRFSYNEQFF. The CDR3 nucleotides are TGCAGTGCTAGGGGCCCAATACGGGGAACTAGATTTTCCTACAATGAGCAGTTCTTC.

J is TRBJ2-1 and V is TRBV2; D ambiguous. The CDR3 runs to 14 residues. Germline lookup yields CDR1 SNHLY and CDR2 FYNNEI. V was clipped by 7 bases and J by 1 base, with 11 bases between them. The CDR3 protein is CASNQDGSYNEQFF. In nucleotides, the CDR3 is TGTGCCAGCAACCAGGATGGATCCTACAATGAGCAGTTCTTC.

This chain connects TRBV21-1 to TRBJ2-3; TRBD2, the table's D call, was not compared with the DNA. TRBV21-1 is a pseudogene segment. The CDR3 spans 17 residues. CDR3 region: CASGRPGGGRAKDTQYF. CDR3 nucleotide sequence: TGTGCCAGCGGACGTCCAGGAGGCGGGAGGGCCAAAGATACGCAGTATTTT.

This chain links TRBV12-3 or TRBV12-4 with TRBJ2-1, with 13 bases fitting TRBD2. V was pared by 5 bases and J by 9 bases, with 10 bases of the junction left unmatched. This CDR3 comprises 16 residues. CDR3 residues: CASSARTSGSGGEQFF. The DNA of the CDR3 is TGTGCCAGCAGTGCCAGGACTAGCGGGAGTGGAGGTGAGCAGTTCTTC.

This clonotype was found a few times. The chain is built from TRBV15 and TRBJ2-5, with 8 bases lining up with TRBD2. Germline V gene lookup returns CDR1 LNHNV and CDR2 YYDKDF (reference sequence). CDR3 length equals 16 residues. The V segment lost 1 base and the J segment 5 bases; nucleotides outside the gene matches: 9. The CDR3 here is CATSRAGSGMSETQYF. In nucleotides, the CDR3 is TGTGCCACCAGCAGAGCGGGTAGCGGGATGTCGGAGACCCAGTACTTC. The full variable domain, rest sourced from reference TRBV15 and TRBJ2-5, is DAMVIQNPRYQVTQFGKPVTLSCSQTLNHNVMYWYQQKSSQAPKLLFHYYDKDFNNEADTPDNFQSRRPNTSFCFLDIRSPGLGDTAMYLCATSRAGSGMSETQYFGPGTRLLVL.

This clonotype was observed a handful of times. V is TRBV20-1 and J is TRBJ2-7; 9 nucleotides line up with TRBD1. The junction had 14 bases not matched to a gene; V was cut back by 6 bases and J by 2 bases. Germline values: CDR1 DFQATT, CDR2 SNEGSKA (reference sequence). The CDR3 consists of 16 residues. The DNA for the CDR3 is TGCAGTGCGCGGCACCGAGGACAGGGGATTACCTACGAGCAGTACTTC. This encodes CSARHRGQGITYEQYF.

The rearrangement joins TRBV5-1 to TRBJ2-1; 7 bases map to TRBD1. CDR3 length equals 17 residues. Trimming cost V 0 bases and J 5 bases; bases outside gene matches: 11. The germline CDR1 and CDR2 sequences are SGHRS and YFSETQ. The CDR3 DNA reads as TGCGCCAGCAGCTTGGGTTGGTTACAGGGGTCACACAATGAGCAGTTCTTC. Amino acid sequence: CASSLGWLQGSHNEQFF.

The V and J genes are TRBV14 and TRBJ2-7; D may correspond to TRBD1 or TRBD2 (6 bases each). This CDR3 is built from 14 residues. The germline V gene encodes CDR1 SGHDN and CDR2 FVKESK. V lost 1 base and J lost 7, with 14 bases in between. CDR3 nucleotide sequence: TGTGCCAGCAGCCAAGGAGACAGGCGGGGAGAGCAGTACGTC. Translation: CASSQGDRRGEQYV.

CDR3 coding DNA: TGTGCCAGCAGCTCTACAGGGACCATCAATCAGCCCCAGCATTTT. Encoded protein: CASSSTGTINQPQHF. The V and J genes are TRBV7-9 and TRBJ1-5, with a weak D call TRBD1 (6 bases). Trimming stripped 4 bases from V and 3 bases from J, with 13 bases between. CDR3 length: 15 amino acids. From germline, CDR1 is SEHNR and CDR2 FQNEAQ (reference sequence).

This clonotype has more than one count but fewer than ten. The CDR3 nucleotides read TGCAGTGCCCCCGAGCCCCAGAGGCACTCCTACAATGAGCAGTTCTTC. Amino acids: CSAPEPQRHSYNEQFF. The chain employs TRBV20-1 and TRBJ2-1; no clear D. V was cut by 6 bases and J by 0 bases, with 18 bases left in between. The germline V gene encodes CDR1 DFQATT and CDR2 SNEGSKA (reference sequence). This CDR3 has 16 residues.

The CDR3 nucleotides read TGTGCCAGCAGCTTAGAAGGTGGCGACAGAGCTTTCTTT. Translation gives CASSLEGGDRAFF. The V and J genes are TRBV11-2 and TRBJ1-1; tentatively, D is TRBD1 (5 bases). The V and J ends lost 0 bases and 10 bases respectively, with 12 bases between them. The CDR3 length is 13 residues. Germline CDR1 reads SGHAT; CDR2 reads FQNNGV.